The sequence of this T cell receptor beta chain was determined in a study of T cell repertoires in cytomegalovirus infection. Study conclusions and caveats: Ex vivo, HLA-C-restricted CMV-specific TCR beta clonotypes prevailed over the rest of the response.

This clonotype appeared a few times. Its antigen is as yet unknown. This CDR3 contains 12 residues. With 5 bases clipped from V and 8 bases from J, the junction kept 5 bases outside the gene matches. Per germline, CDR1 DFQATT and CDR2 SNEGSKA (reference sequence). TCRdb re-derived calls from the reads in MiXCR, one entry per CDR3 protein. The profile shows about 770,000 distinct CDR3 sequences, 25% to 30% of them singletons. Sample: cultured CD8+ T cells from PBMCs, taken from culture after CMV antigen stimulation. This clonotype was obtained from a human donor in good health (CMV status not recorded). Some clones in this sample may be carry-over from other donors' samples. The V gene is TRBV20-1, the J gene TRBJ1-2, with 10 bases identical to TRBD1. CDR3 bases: TGCAGTGCTCAGACAGGGGGCCGGGGCTACACCTTC. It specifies CSAQTGGRGYTF.